Here is one T cell receptor (beta chain) with its context. This specimen comes from a study of T cells after somatic rescue of genetic block. Profiling relied on immunoSEQ multiplex PCR, and the TCRdb table lists in-frame clones only, not all of them. Of 60,000 to 90,000 clones listed, under 95% are singletons. The clonotype originates from a man aged 30-40 years. Sample: peripheral blood mononuclear cells (PBMCs).

The CDR3 loop is CASSPSASGSYEQYF. CDR3 coding DNA: TGCGCCAGCAGCCCTTCGGCTAGCGGATCCTACGAGCAGTACTTC. The J gene is TRBJ2-7, the V gene TRBV4-1; the match to TRBD2 covers 7 bases. The germline CDR1 and CDR2 sequences are MGHRA and YSYEKL. This CDR3 is 15 amino acids long. Trimming cost V 4 bases and J 1 base; bases outside gene matches: 7.